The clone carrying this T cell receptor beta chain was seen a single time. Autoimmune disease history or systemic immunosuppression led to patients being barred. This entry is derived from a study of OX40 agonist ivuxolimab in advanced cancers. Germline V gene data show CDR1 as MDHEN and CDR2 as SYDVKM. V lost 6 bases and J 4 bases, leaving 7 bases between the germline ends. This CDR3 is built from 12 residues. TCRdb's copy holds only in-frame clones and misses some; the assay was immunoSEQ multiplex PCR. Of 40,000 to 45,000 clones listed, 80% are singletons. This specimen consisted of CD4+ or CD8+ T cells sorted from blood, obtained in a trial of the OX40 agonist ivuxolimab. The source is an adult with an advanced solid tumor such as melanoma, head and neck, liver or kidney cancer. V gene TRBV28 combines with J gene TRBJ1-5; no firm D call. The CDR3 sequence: CASRVLNQPQHF. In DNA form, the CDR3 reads TGTGCCAGCAGGGTTTTAAATCAGCCCCAGCATTTT.